The source of this T cell receptor beta chain is a study of T cells in Graves' hyperthyroidism and ophthalmopathy. It was RNA transcripts that yielded the amplified TCR beta CDR3 regions. In the first-round RT-PCR of the TCR CDR3, the HTBI primer set was used. TCRdb reanalysed the multiplex PCR reads using MiXCR and keeps one entry per CDR3 protein. The repertoire holds approximately 870,000 distinct CDR3 sequences, roughly 40% seen once, with 8.9% in the top ten. The clonotype was recovered from a man aged 18-30 years with Graves' hyperthyroidism. Material for sequencing was blood.

Here the CDR3 reads CASSLQSFGSGANVLTF. The CDR3, as DNA: TGCGCCAGCAGCTTGCAGAGTTTTGGCTCTGGGGCCAACGTCCTGACTTTC. The chain carries TRBV5-1 and TRBJ2-6, with D unclear. The V end lost 1 base, the J end lost 0 bases, and 11 bases lay between the germline ends. The CDR3 contains 17 residues. Germline CDR1 reads SGHRS; CDR2 reads YFSETQ. Using reference TRBV5-1 and TRBJ2-6 for the parts outside the CDR3, the full variable domain is KAGVTQTPRYLIKTRGQQVTLSCSPISGHRSVSWYQQTPGQGLQFLFEYFSETQRNKGNFPGRFSGRQFSNSRSEMNVSTLELGDSALYLCASSLQSFGSGANVLTFGAGSRLTVL.